This T cell receptor (beta chain) appears in the sequencing data of a study of neoadjuvant anti-PD-1 for oral cavity cancer. The CDR3 totals 16 residues. The V gene end was trimmed by 5 bases and the J gene end by 4 bases; junction bases not matched to a gene: 10. The germline CDR1 and CDR2 sequences are MNHEY and SMNVEV (reference sequence). PBMC libraries mostly used about 490 ng of input genomic DNA, with six replicates per sample. TCRdb's copy holds only in-frame clones and misses some; the assay was immunoSEQ multiplex PCR. The table has 10,000 to 15,000 clones, around 69% seen once. This chain uses TRBV27 with TRBJ2-1, with 8 bases matching TRBD2. The input for sequencing was PBMCs, taken before nivolumab (anti-PD-1) treatment. The source of this sequence is a person aged 35-80 years with oral cavity squamous cell carcinoma. The CDR3 is CASSPLAGPKYNEQFF. CDR3 in DNA: TGTGCCAGCAGTCCATTAGCGGGGCCCAAGTACAATGAGCAGTTCTTC.